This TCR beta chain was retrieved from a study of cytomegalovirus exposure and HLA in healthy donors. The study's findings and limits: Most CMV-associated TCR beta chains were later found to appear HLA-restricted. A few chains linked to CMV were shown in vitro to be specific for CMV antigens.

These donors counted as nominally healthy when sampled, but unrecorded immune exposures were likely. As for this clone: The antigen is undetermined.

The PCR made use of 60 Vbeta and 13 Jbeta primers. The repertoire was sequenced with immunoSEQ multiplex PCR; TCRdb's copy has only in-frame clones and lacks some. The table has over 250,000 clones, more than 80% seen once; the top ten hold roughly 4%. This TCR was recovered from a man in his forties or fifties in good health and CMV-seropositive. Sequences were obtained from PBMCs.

As DNA, the CDR3 is TGTGCCAGCACTCCGGGAGGGATTGGCTACGAGCAGTACTTC. It is translated as CASTPGGIGYEQYF. The chain couples TRBV6-5 to TRBJ2-7, with TRBD2 matching 8 bases. With V trimmed by 7 bases and J by 3 bases, 8 bases remained unmatched. Germline-derived CDR1 and CDR2 are MNHEY and SVGAGI. The CDR3 contains 14 residues.